A single sample gave rise to the 23 T cell receptor beta chains below, sequenced in a study of shared clonotypes between healthy human individuals. Cells designated naive CD8 were CD45RO-negative and were positively selected for CCR7, with terminally differentiated effector memory CD45RA+ cells excluded. Only in-frame clones appear in the TCRdb table, and some are missing; sequencing was by immunoSEQ multiplex PCR. The table includes about 1.9 million clones, over 85% detected once. What was sequenced was naive CD8+ T cells from PBMCs. These receptors were collected from a man between 18 and 29 years old in good health. Some clones in this sample may be carry-over from other donors' samples.

Comments on this clone: This same CDR3 is encoded by further DNA sequences in the sample. The V gene is TRBV27, the J gene TRBJ2-7; no firm D call. V shed 3 bases and J shed 6 bases, with 9 bases lying between them. The CDR3 covers 12 residues. The V gene's germline CDR1 is MNHEY and CDR2 SMNVEV (reference sequence). The chain's CDR3 is CASSFGSGEQYF. CDR3 nucleotides: TGTGCCAGCAGTTTTGGTTCGGGCGAGCAGTACTTC.

CDR3 loop: CASSFGTSGRDNEQFF. CDR3 nucleotide sequence: TGCGCCAGCAGCTTTGGGACTAGCGGGAGAGACAATGAGCAGTTCTTC. The rearrangement joins TRBV5-1 to TRBJ2-1; 14 bases fit TRBD2. Germline values: CDR1 SGHRS, CDR2 YFSETQ. J was trimmed by 5 bases and V by 2 bases; bases with no gene match: 3. The CDR3 covers 16 residues.

This clone was recorded once. The chain combines TRBV5-1 with TRBJ2-3; 13 bases line up with TRBD2. Germline-derived CDR1 and CDR2 are SGHRS and YFSETQ. Trimming took 2 bases from V and 4 from J; bases not matched to a gene: 4. This CDR3 has 16 residues. This CDR3 reads CASSFTSGRAADTQYF. As DNA, the CDR3 is TGCGCCAGCAGCTTTACTAGCGGGAGGGCGGCAGATACGCAGTATTTT.

The genes are TRBV2 and TRBJ2-2; D ambiguous. Germline values: CDR1 SNHLY, CDR2 FYNNEI. Trimming cost V 7 bases and J 1 base, with 10 bases left between them. The CDR3 has 14 residues. CDR3 sequence reads: CASNLGRNTGELFF. In DNA form, the CDR3 reads TGTGCCAGCAATCTGGGCAGGAACACCGGGGAGCTGTTTTTT.

The V call is TRBV13, the J call TRBJ1-2; D uncertain. Trimming removed 3 bases at V and 5 bases at J, with 19 bases between. The germline V gene encodes CDR1 PRHDT and CDR2 FYEKMQ (reference sequence). The CDR3 extends over 16 amino acids. DNA for the CDR3: TGTGCCAGCAGCTTGGCCGGGGTCAAAACGGATTATGGCTACACCTTC. This encodes CASSLAGVKTDYGYTF.

The gene calls are TRBV6-5 and TRBJ2-1, with D tentatively TRBD1 (6 bases). Between the trimmed V and J ends, which lost 6 bases and 4 bases, there was a span of 10 bases. CDR1 and CDR2 (germline): MNHEY, SVGAGI. The CDR3 sequence is 13 residues long. The CDR3 here is CASRPRGYNEQFF. As DNA, the CDR3 is TGTGCCAGCAGACCCAGGGGATACAATGAGCAGTTCTTC.

The chain links TRBV30 to TRBJ2-7, with D unresolved. Germline CDR1 and CDR2: GTSNPN and SVGIG (reference sequence). The CDR3 runs to 11 residues. The V end lost 3 bases, the J end lost 3 bases, and 6 bases lay between the germline ends. This CDR3 is CAWRDYYEQYF. CDR3 in DNA: TGTGCCTGGAGGGATTACTACGAGCAGTACTTC. Full variable domain (missing parts from reference TRBV30 and TRBJ2-7): SQTIHQWPATLVQPVGSPLSLECTVEGTSNPNLYWYRQAAGRGLQLLFYSVGIGQISSEVPQNLSASRPQDRQFILSSKKLLLSDSGFYLCAWRDYYEQYFGPGTRLTVT.

The chain couples TRBV27 to TRBJ1-1; D uncertain. Trimming took off 0 bases at V and 4 bases at J, with 12 bases between the two ends. The germline gives CDR1 MNHEY, CDR2 SMNVEV (reference sequence). CDR3 size: 15 residues. DNA of the CDR3: TGTGCCAGCAGTTTATCGATAAGAGGGTCCACTGAAGCTTTCTTT. It yields the protein CASSLSIRGSTEAFF.

The rearrangement links TRBV7-9 to TRBJ2-7; the D gene is possibly TRBD1 (6 bases). The CDR3 length is 12 residues. CDR1 and CDR2 from the germline V gene are SEHNR and FQNEAQ (reference sequence). Deletions cut 6 bases from V and 2 bases from J, with 8 bases between. The CDR3 loop is CASRAGAYEQYF. The CDR3 bases are TGTGCCAGCAGGGCAGGGGCCTACGAGCAGTACTTC.

The genes are TRBV2 and TRBJ2-3; TRBD2 matches at 8 bases. Germline V gene data show CDR1 as SNHLY and CDR2 as FYNNEI. The J segment lost 5 bases and the V segment lost 4 bases, leaving 14 bases of the junction unmatched. This CDR3 spans 17 amino acids. CDR3: CASSGLAGSRFRDTQYF. CDR3 sequence (DNA): TGTGCCAGCAGTGGCCTAGCGGGTTCGAGGTTTCGAGATACGCAGTATTTT.

The chain combines TRBV9 with TRBJ1-2, with D perhaps TRBD1 (5 bases). The V end lost 3 bases, the J end lost 8 bases, and 20 bases lay between the germline ends. The CDR3 loop spans 15 amino acids. Germline V gene sequence: CDR1 SGDLS, CDR2 YYNGEE. In nucleotides, the CDR3 is TGTGCCAGCAGCGCAGCTGACAGTTCCGCAGGGGGCTACACCTTC. It yields the protein CASSAADSSAGGYTF. Full variable domain (missing parts from reference TRBV9 and TRBJ1-2): DSGVTQTPKHLITATGQRVTLRCSPRSGDLSVYWYQQSLDQGLQFLIQYYNGEERAKGNILERFSAQQFPDLHSELNLSSLELGDSALYFCASSAADSSAGGYTFGSGTRLTVV.

This clone was seen only once. The gene calls are TRBV6-5 and TRBJ2-3, with 9 bases lining up with TRBD2. Germline loops: CDR1 MNHEY, CDR2 SVGAGI. V was clipped by 6 bases and J by 4 bases; unmatched bases: 5. The CDR3 loop spans 14 amino acids. The CDR3 protein is CASSAAGGPDTQYF. CDR3 DNA sequence: TGTGCCAGCAGCGCGGCGGGAGGGCCAGATACGCAGTATTTT.

The rearrangement links TRBV6-5 to TRBJ2-1, with TRBD2 identical over 14 bases. This CDR3 contains 16 residues. The V segment lost 2 bases and the J segment 9 bases; nucleotides outside the gene matches: 6. Germline V lookup: CDR1 MNHEY, CDR2 SVGAGI. The CDR3 nucleotides are TGTGCCAGCAGTTACCGAGGGACTAGCGGGAGTTTTGAGCAGTTCTTC. This sequence encodes CASSYRGTSGSFEQFF.

This clone was observed a single time. This CDR3 is CASSVSLAETDTQYF. The CDR3 bases are TGTGCCAGCAGCGTAAGTCTAGCGGAGACAGATACGCAGTATTTT. The chain couples TRBV9 to TRBJ2-3; TRBD2 matches 7 bases. The CDR3 runs to 15 residues. The germline V gene has CDR1 SGDLS and CDR2 YYNGEE. Losses at the gene ends were 1 base for V and 3 bases for J; bases not matched to a gene: 5.

The V and J genes are TRBV2 and TRBJ2-3; D is ambiguous. The CDR3 extends over 15 amino acids. V shed 6 bases and J shed 0 bases, with 13 bases lying between them. Per germline, CDR1 SNHLY and CDR2 FYNNEI. CDR3 sequence (DNA): TGTGCCAGCAGCAGTGGTCCGGCAAGCACAGATACGCAGTATTTT. It yields the protein CASSSGPASTDTQYF.

This clone was observed a single time. The chain carries TRBV6-5 and TRBJ1-1; D is possibly TRBD1 (6 bases). Trimming removed 8 bases at V and 4 bases at J, with 14 bases between. The length of the CDR3 is 13 residues. The V gene's germline CDR1 is MNHEY and CDR2 SVGAGI. The CDR3 DNA reads TGTGCCAGCCGGCGGGGGGCCGGCACTGAAGCTTTCTTT. Protein sequence: CASRRGAGTEAFF.

The chain links TRBV30 to TRBJ2-7, with D tentatively TRBD1 or TRBD2 (5 bases each). V dropped 5 bases and J dropped 0 bases, with 11 bases sitting between them. CDR3 size: 13 residues. CDR1 GTSNPN and CDR2 SVGIG come from the germline V gene (reference sequence). The DNA for the CDR3 is TGTGCCTGGGGGGGAAAAACCTCCTACGAGCAGTACTTC. This codes for CAWGGKTSYEQYF.

This clone appeared once. CDR3 DNA: TGTGCCCGTAGGGACAGACTGAACACTGAAGCTTTCTTT. Translating gives CARRDRLNTEAFF. V usage is TRBV2 and J usage is TRBJ1-1; 7 bases are shared with TRBD1. The germline CDR1 and CDR2 sequences are SNHLY and FYNNEI. The CDR3 has 13 amino acids. V gave up 11 bases and J gave up 0 bases; unmatched junction bases: 6.

This rearrangement joins TRBV29-1 to TRBJ1-2; TRBD1 matches 8 bases. CDR3 length: 12 amino acids. The V and J ends lost 5 bases and 8 bases, in that order; junction bases with no gene match: 7. The germline V gene has CDR1 SQVTM and CDR2 ANQGSEA. Here the CDR3 DNA reads TGCAGCGTTATCGACAGGGGATCCGGCTACACCTTC. Its protein product is CSVIDRGSGYTF. The full variable domain, in which reference TRBV29-1 and TRBJ1-2 provide the parts outside the CDR3, is SAVISQKPSRDICQRGTSLTIQCQVDSQVTMMFWYRQQPGQSLTLIATANQGSEATYESGFVIDKFPISRPNLTFSTLTVSNMSPEDSSIYLCSVIDRGSGYTFGSGTRLTVV.

This chain uses TRBV28 with TRBJ1-3; TRBD1 matches 11 bases. Looked up from germline, CDR1 is MDHEN and CDR2 is SYDVKM. The CDR3 has 13 amino acids. V dropped 6 bases and J dropped 8; count of bases not matched to a gene: 3. The CDR3 here is CASRRDRGYTIYF. CDR3 sequence (DNA): TGTGCCAGCAGACGGGACAGGGGGTACACCATATATTTT.

V usage is TRBV11-2 and J usage is TRBJ1-5, with 8 positions matching TRBD1. In germline, CDR1 is SGHAT, CDR2 FQNNGV. The CDR3 spans 18 residues. The ends lost 1 base at V and 6 bases at J; junction bases unmatched: 14. As DNA, the CDR3 is TGTGCCAGCAGCTTAGGCCCCACGGTCAGGGGGCTCAGTCAGCCCCAGCATTTT. Residues: CASSLGPTVRGLSQPQHF.

V usage is TRBV29-1 and J usage is TRBJ1-1; tentative D call: TRBD1 (6 bases). CDR1 is SQVTM, CDR2 ANQGSEA, per germline. This CDR3 has 12 amino acids. Trimming took 8 bases from V and 4 from J, leaving 14 bases between them. In DNA, the CDR3 is TGCAGCTCGGGGTCGGACAGCACTGAAGCTTTCTTT. It encodes CSSGSDSTEAFF.

This chain joins TRBV7-9 and TRBJ2-7; the match to TRBD1 covers 7 bases. Germline CDR1 reads SEHNR; CDR2 reads FQNEAQ (reference sequence). The CDR3 consists of 14 residues. V gave up 4 bases and J gave up 2 bases; unmatched junction bases: 5. CDR3 in amino acids: CASSSGQNTYEQYF. The CDR3 coding sequence is TGTGCCAGCAGCTCGGGACAGAATACCTACGAGCAGTACTTC.